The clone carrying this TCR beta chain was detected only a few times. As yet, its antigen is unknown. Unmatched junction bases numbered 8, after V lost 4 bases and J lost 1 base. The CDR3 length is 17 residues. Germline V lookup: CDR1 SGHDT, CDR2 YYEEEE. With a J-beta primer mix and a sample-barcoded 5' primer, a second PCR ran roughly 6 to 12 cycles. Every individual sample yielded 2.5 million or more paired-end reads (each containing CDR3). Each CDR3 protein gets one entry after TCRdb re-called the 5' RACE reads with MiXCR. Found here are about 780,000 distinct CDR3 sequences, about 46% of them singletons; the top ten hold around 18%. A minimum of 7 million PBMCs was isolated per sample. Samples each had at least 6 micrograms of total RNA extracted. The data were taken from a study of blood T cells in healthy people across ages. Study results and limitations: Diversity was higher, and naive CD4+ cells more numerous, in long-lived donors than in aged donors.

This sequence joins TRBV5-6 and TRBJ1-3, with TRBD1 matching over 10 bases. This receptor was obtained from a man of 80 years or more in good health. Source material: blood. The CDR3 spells CASSGTGAGHSGNTIYF. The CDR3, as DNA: TGTGCCAGCAGCGGGACAGGGGCGGGACATTCTGGAAACACCATATATTTT.